These T cell receptor beta chains were read from a single sample in a study of blood T cell repertoires in COVID-19. Sequenced by immunoSEQ multiplex PCR; TCRdb stores in-frame clones only, minus some. The sample includes 70,000 or so clones, around nine tenths seen only once; the top ten take more than 7%. The sample taken for sequencing was peripheral blood. Receptor source: a human donor in a cohort sampled during active COVID-19. CDR3s include the opening cysteine and the closing phenylalanine or tryptophan. The D gene is left open where the match is weak. Some rows have no size entry. The others give once, few or many, or a class for an expanded clone.

TRBJ2-7 . TRBV30 . CAWSRLLIYEQYF TGTGCCTGGAGTCGTCTACTGATCTACGAGCAGTACTTC
TRBJ1-2 . TRBV28 . CAITDSPDPFYGYTF TGTGCCATTACGGACTCTCCCGATCCCTTCTATGGCTACACCTTC
TRBJ1-5 . TRBV2 TRBD1 CASSETGNQPQHF TGTGCCAGCAGTGAGACAGGGAACCAGCCCCAGCATTTT
TRBJ1-2 . TRBV7-9 . CASSPRTLPGYTF TGTGCCAGCAGCCCCAGGACTCTTCCGGGCTACACCTTC
TRBJ1-1 . TRBV7-2 . CASSSGHENTEAFF TGTGCCAGCAGCTCGGGACACGAGAACACTGAAGCTTTCTTT
TRBJ1-1 . TRBV30 TRBD1 CAWSPRGMNTEAFF TGTGCCTGGAGTCCCAGGGGGATGAACACTGAAGCTTTCTTT
TRBJ2-7 . TRBV4-1 TRBD1 CASSQAATGGRYEQYF TGCGCCAGCAGCCAAGCGGCGACAGGGGGCCGGTACGAGCAGTACTTC
TRBJ1-3 once TRBV30 TRBD1 CAGSGQGMSGNTIYF TGTGCCGGTTCGGGACAGGGGATGTCTGGAAACACCATATATTTT
TRBJ1-4 . TRBV30 . CAWTDSPTNEKLFF TGTGCCTGGACGGACAGTCCAACTAATGAAAAACTGTTTTTT
TRBJ1-2 . TRBV2 . CASAGARNGYTF TGTGCCAGCGCAGGGGCTCGCAATGGCTACACCTTC
TRBJ1-2 . TRBV2 . CASSDFGYGYTF TGTGCCAGCAGTGATTTCGGGTACGGCTACACCTTC
TRBJ1-5 . TRBV5-6 . CASSEGGWTQPQHF TGTGCCAGCAGCGAGGGGGGGTGGACTCAGCCCCAGCATTTT
TRBJ1-2 . TRBV12-3/TRBV12-4 . CASSFSGVGYTF TGTGCCAGCAGTTTTTCGGGGGTAGGCTACACCTTC
TRBJ1-2 . TRBV11-2 . CASSTGGSWGYTF TGTGCCAGCAGCACGGGAGGGAGTTGGGGCTACACCTTC
TRBJ2-7 . TRBV5-1 TRBD1 CASSWGTGHSYEQYF TGCGCCAGCAGCTGGGGGACAGGGCACTCCTACGAGCAGTACTTC
TRBJ2-7 . TRBV5-1 TRBD1 CASSFSGQGGNEQYF TGCGCCAGCAGCTTCTCTGGACAGGGCGGCAACGAGCAGTACTTC
TRBJ2-7 . TRBV12-3/TRBV12-4 TRBD1 CASSPGQGSEQYF TGTGCCAGCAGTCCCGGACAGGGCAGCGAGCAGTACTTC
TRBJ2-7 . TRBV11-2 TRBD2 CASSRQRGTTGNYEQYF TGTGCCAGCAGTAGACAGCGGGGAACTACGGGGAACTACGAGCAGTACTTC
TRBJ2-5 once TRBV7-2 TRBD2 CASSLQRGAETQYF TGTGCCAGCAGCCTACAGCGGGGGGCAGAGACCCAGTACTTC
TRBJ2-3 . TRBV10-3 . CAISESGGPKGDTQYF TGTGCCATCAGTGAGTCGGGGGGGCCGAAGGGGGATACGCAGTATTTT
TRBJ1-6 . TRBV7-3 . CASSLIHGANSPLHF TGTGCCAGCAGCTTAATCCATGGGGCCAATTCACCCCTCCACTTT
TRBJ2-7 . TRBV7-8 TRBD2 CASSLAGRGLYEQYF TGTGCCAGCAGCTTAGCGGGGAGGGGTCTCTACGAGCAGTACTTC
TRBJ2-7 . TRBV27 . CASSPRGFVTYEQYF TGTGCCAGCAGTCCGAGGGGGTTCGTCACCTACGAGCAGTACTTC
TRBJ1-1 . TRBV19 . CASSTQKNTEAFF TGTGCCAGTAGTACCCAGAAGAACACTGAAGCTTTCTTT
TRBJ2-7 . TRBV29-1 . CSVEDEFRGWYEQYF TGCAGCGTTGAAGATGAATTCAGGGGCTGGTACGAGCAGTACTTC
TRBJ1-2 . TRBV5-1 TRBD1 CASSLGTANYGYTF TGCGCCAGCAGCCTGGGGACAGCTAACTATGGCTACACCTTC
TRBJ1-2 . TRBV4-1 TRBD1 CASSQEGTGVTYGYTF TGCGCCAGCAGCCAAGAGGGGACAGGGGTGACCTATGGCTACACCTTC
TRBJ2-2 . TRBV4-3 . CASSQALQGVRLFF TGCGCCAGCAGCCAAGCCCTACAGGGAGTGAGGCTGTTTTTT
TRBJ2-7 . TRBV27 TRBD2 CASLAGTYEQYF TGTGCCAGTTTAGCGGGGACCTACGAGCAGTACTTC
TRBJ2-7 . TRBV9 TRBD1 CASSEGTGVYEQYF TGTGCCAGCAGCGAGGGGACAGGGGTATACGAGCAGTACTTC
TRBJ1-3 . TRBV11-2 TRBD1 CASSLGTGKPSGNTIYF TGTGCCAGCAGCTTGGGGACAGGGAAGCCCTCTGGAAACACCATATATTTT
TRBJ1-3 . TRBV28 TRBD1 CASSRQGSGNTIYF TGTGCCAGCAGCAGACAGGGTTCGGGAAACACCATATATTTT
TRBJ2-7 . TRBV6-2/TRBV6-3 TRBD2 CASSYSPSGGLYEQYF TGTGCCAGCAGTTACTCGCCTAGCGGGGGGCTCTACGAGCAGTACTTC
TRBJ1-1 . TRBV7-2 . CASSLAGGWGVRSRVTEAFF TGTGCCAGCAGCTTAGCGGGAGGGTGGGGGGTCAGGAGTAGGGTCACTGAAGCTTTCTTT
TRBJ2-7 . TRBV7-9 TRBD2 CASSPRLADEQYF TGTGCCAGCAGCCCCCGTCTAGCGGACGAGCAGTACTTC
TRBJ2-7 . TRBV7-9 . CASSLVAEGNYEQYF TGTGCCAGCAGCTTAGTAGCCGAGGGAAACTACGAGCAGTACTTC
TRBJ1-2 . TRBV18 TRBD1 CASSPPQGAFSPLGYTF TGTGCCAGCTCACCACCCCAGGGGGCCTTCTCCCCTCTGGGCTACACCTTC
TRBJ1-2 . TRBV28 . CASSSQGGLDGYTF TGTGCCAGCAGTTCACAGGGTGGTCTGGATGGCTACACCTTC
TRBJ1-1 . TRBV7-2 . CASSSGLLNTEAFF TGTGCCAGCAGCTCGGGACTCCTGAACACTGAAGCTTTCTTT
TRBJ1-1 . TRBV10-3 . CAISEGASPEAFF TGTGCCATCAGTGAGGGGGCCAGTCCTGAAGCTTTCTTT
TRBJ2-5 . TRBV5-6 TRBD2 CASSLETSGIKETQYF TGTGCCAGCAGCTTGGAGACTAGCGGGATCAAAGAGACCCAGTACTTC
TRBJ1-3 . TRBV11-2 . CASRLGRAGNTIYF TGTGCCAGCAGATTAGGCAGGGCTGGAAACACCATATATTTT
TRBJ2-7 . TRBV7-6 TRBD1 CASSSGQGGYEQYF TGTGCCAGCAGCTCAGGACAGGGCGGCTACGAGCAGTACTTC
TRBJ1-5 . TRBV28 . CASSWGDSNQPQHF TGTGCCAGCAGCTGGGGGGATAGCAATCAGCCCCAGCATTTT
TRBJ1-2 . TRBV7-2 . CASSRVRSGYGYTF TGTGCCAGCAGCCGCGTCAGGTCCGGCTATGGCTACACCTTC
TRBJ2-5 once TRBV5-4 TRBD2 CASSFPRHGEGETQYF TGTGCCAGCAGCTTCCCTCGGCATGGGGAGGGGGAGACCCAGTACTTC
TRBJ2-5 . TRBV15 . CATSREQGGGQETQYF TGTGCCACCAGCAGAGAACAGGGCGGAGGTCAAGAGACCCAGTACTTC
TRBJ2-3 . TRBV11-2 . CASSSSLATSTDTQYF TGTGCCAGCAGCTCCTCTTTAGCGACTAGCACAGATACGCAGTATTTT
TRBJ1-1 . TRBV24-1 . CATTREGDTEAFF TGTGCCACCACCCGAGAGGGGGACACTGAAGCTTTCTTT
TRBJ2-7 . TRBV27 . CASRQDIHHSYEQYF TGTGCCAGCAGGCAAGATATACACCACTCCTACGAGCAGTACTTC
TRBJ1-5 . TRBV5-6 . CASSHRDDQPQHF TGTGCCAGCAGCCACAGGGATGATCAGCCCCAGCATTTT
TRBJ1-2 . TRBV6-6 . CASSPLVGGTGYTF TGTGCCAGCAGTCCCCTTGTGGGGGGAACTGGCTACACCTTC
TRBJ1-1 . TRBV30 . CAWSPRQEAFF TGTGCCTGGAGTCCTCGACAGGAAGCTTTCTTT
TRBJ1-4 . TRBV5-4 TRBD1 CASSSSRDSYEKLFF TGTGCCAGCAGCTCCTCACGGGACAGTTATGAAAAACTGTTTTTT